This T cell receptor (beta chain) was obtained from a study of blood T cell repertoires in COVID-19. Profiled with immunoSEQ multiplex PCR; TCRdb holds only in-frame clones, not every one. The table records 400,000 to 550,000 clones, around 89% of them present only once. Per germline, CDR1 SGDLS and CDR2 YYNGEE. There are 14 residues in the CDR3. V was trimmed by 4 bases and J by 3 bases, leaving 11 bases between them. The sequence was collected from a woman aged 25 to 45 with acute or convalescent COVID-19. Sequenced: peripheral blood. This chain links TRBV9 with TRBJ2-1, with D possibly TRBD1 on 6 matching bases. CDR3 loop: CASSNSDSYNEQFF. CDR3 sequence (DNA): TGTGCCAGCAGCAATTCGGACAGCTACAATGAGCAGTTCTTC.